Included here is one TCR beta chain sequence, with context. This record comes from a study of blood T cell repertoires in COVID-19. Study-level background: There were acute and convalescent COVID-19 samples, and they came from the United States, Italy and Spain.

CDR1 and CDR2 (germline): MNHEY, SVGEGT. V gave up 0 bases and J gave up 2 bases, with 10 bases separating them. This CDR3 has 15 amino acids. The assay was immunoSEQ multiplex PCR, and TCRdb's table has in-frame clones only and misses some. Among 130,000 to 150,000 clones, around 84% were seen once, and the ten largest hold 10% to 15%. Sequenced input: peripheral blood. The chain has TRBV6-2 or TRBV6-3 and TRBJ1-1; D is unresolved. This clonotype was sampled from a man aged 60-69 years with active or convalescent COVID-19. This CDR3 reads CASSYSGTANTEAFF. For the CDR3, the DNA is TGTGCCAGCAGTTACTCCGGCACAGCAAACACTGAAGCTTTCTTT.